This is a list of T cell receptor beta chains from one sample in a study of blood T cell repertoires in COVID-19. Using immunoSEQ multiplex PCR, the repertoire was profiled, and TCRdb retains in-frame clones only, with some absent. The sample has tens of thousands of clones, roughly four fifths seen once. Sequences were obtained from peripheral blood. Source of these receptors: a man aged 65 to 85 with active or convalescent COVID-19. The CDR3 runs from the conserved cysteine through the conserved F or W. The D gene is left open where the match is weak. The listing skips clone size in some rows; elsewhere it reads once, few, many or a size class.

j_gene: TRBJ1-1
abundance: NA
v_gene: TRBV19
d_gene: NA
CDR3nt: TGTGCCAGTACTTTCAGTCAAACTGAAGCTTTCTTT
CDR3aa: CASTFSQTEAFF

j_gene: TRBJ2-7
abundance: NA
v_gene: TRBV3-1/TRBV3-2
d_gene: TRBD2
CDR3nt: TGTGCCAGCAGCCAGGGAGCGGGGATCAAACAATACTTC
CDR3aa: CASSQGAGIKQYF

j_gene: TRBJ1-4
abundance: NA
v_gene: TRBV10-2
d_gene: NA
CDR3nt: TGCGCCAGCAGTGAGATGGGGGGGCTTCAGGAGAAACTGTTTTTT
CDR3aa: CASSEMGGLQEKLFF

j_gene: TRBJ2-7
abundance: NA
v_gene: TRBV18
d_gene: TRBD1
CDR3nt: TGTGCCAGCTCTCCCGCCGGGACAGGGAACCACGAGCAGTACTTC
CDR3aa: CASSPAGTGNHEQYF

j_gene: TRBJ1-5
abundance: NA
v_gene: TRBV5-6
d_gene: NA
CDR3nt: TGTGCCAGCAGCGGCGGGGGGGTCGGTGGCAATCAGCCCCAGCATTTT
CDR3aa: CASSGGGVGGNQPQHF

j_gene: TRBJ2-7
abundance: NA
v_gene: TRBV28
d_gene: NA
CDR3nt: TGTGCCAGCAGTTCCTTAGCGGAGACCTACGAGCAGTACTTC
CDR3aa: CASSSLAETYEQYF

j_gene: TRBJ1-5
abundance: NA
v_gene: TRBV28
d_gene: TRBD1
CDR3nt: TGTGCCACGGACAGGGACAAAAATCAGCCCCAGCATTTT
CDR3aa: CATDRDKNQPQHF

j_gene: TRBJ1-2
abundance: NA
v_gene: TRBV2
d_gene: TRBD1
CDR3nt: TGTGCCAGCAGTGAACCCCGGGACAGGGATCACTATGGCTACACCTTC
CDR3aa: CASSEPRDRDHYGYTF

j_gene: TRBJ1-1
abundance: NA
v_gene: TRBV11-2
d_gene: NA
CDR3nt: TGTGCCAGCAGTCTAGCGGAGGGCACTGAAGCTTTCTTT
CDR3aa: CASSLAEGTEAFF

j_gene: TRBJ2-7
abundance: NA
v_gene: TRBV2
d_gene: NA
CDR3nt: TGTGCCAGCAGTGAAAGGGGCCTCGCGCCCTACTTC
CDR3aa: CASSERGLAPYF

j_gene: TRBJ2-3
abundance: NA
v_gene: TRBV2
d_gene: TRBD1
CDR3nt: TGTGCCAGCAGTGGACCGGGACAGCACACAGATACGCAGTATTTT
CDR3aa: CASSGPGQHTDTQYF

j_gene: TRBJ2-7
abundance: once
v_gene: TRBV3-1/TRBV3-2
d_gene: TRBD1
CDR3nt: TGTGCCAGCAGCCACGTCGACAGGGTACTATCCTACGAGCAGTACTTC
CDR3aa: CASSHVDRVLSYEQYF

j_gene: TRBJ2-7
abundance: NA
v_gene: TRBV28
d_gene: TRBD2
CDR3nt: TGTGCCGCCTGGGCGGGGGGCGAGCAGTACTTC
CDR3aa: CAAWAGGEQYF

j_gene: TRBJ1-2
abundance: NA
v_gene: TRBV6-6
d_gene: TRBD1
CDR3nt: TGTGCCAGCAGTTACTCGATGACAGGGCGAGGCTACACCTTC
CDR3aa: CASSYSMTGRGYTF

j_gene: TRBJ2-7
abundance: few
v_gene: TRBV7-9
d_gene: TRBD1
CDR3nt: TGTGCCAGCAGCTTATGGGGCAGGGGGCTGTCCTACGAGCAGTACTTC
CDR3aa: CASSLWGRGLSYEQYF

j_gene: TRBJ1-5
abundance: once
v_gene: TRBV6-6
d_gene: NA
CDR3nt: TGTGCCAGCAGGTCACAGGAAAATCAGCCCCAGCATTTT
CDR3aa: CASRSQENQPQHF

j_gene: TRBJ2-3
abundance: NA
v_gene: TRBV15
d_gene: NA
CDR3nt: TGTGCCACCAGCAGAGATGCCAGGGGCGCAGCAGATACGCAGTATTTT
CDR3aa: CATSRDARGAADTQYF

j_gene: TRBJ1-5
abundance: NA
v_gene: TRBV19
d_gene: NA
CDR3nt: TGTGCCAGTAGCGACAGGTATAGCAATCAGCCCCAGCATTTT
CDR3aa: CASSDRYSNQPQHF

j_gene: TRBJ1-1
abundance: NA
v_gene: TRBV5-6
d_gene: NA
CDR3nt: TGTGCCAGCAGCTTGATAGGGGTTGGAACTGAAGCTTTCTTT
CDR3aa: CASSLIGVGTEAFF

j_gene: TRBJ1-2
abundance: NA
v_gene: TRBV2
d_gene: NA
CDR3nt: TGTGCCAGCAGTGTGGGGCAGGGGTTGGATGGCTACACCTTC
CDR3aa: CASSVGQGLDGYTF

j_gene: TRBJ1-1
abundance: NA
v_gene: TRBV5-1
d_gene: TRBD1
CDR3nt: TGCGCCAGCAGCCAGGGGACAGGCCCTAAGAGCACTGAAGCTTTCTTT
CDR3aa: CASSQGTGPKSTEAFF

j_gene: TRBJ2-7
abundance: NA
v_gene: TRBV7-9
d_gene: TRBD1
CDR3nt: TGTGCCAGCAGCTTCACAGGGGTTGAGCAGTACTTC
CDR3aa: CASSFTGVEQYF

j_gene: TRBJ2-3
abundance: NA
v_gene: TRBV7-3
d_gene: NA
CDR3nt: TGTGCCAGCAGCCCGCGGACAGATTACGTGGGAGATACGCAGTATTTT
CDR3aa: CASSPRTDYVGDTQYF

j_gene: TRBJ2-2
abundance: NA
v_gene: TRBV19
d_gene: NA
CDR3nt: TGTGCCTCCGCGGTGGGGCCGAACACCGGGGAGCTGTTTTTT
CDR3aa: CASAVGPNTGELFF

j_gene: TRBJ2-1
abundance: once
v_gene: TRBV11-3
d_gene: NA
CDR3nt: TGTGCCAGCAGCTTAGAAAATCAGGGGAACAATGAGCAGTTCTTC
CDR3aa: CASSLENQGNNEQFF

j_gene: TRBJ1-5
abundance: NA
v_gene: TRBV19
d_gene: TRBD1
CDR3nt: TGTGCCAGTAACGAACAGGGGTCAGTTCAGCCCCAGCATTTT
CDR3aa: CASNEQGSVQPQHF

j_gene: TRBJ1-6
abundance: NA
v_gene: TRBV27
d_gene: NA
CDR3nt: TGTGCCAGCAGTTCTATACCCACGTTACCCCTCCACTTT
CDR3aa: CASSSIPTLPLHF

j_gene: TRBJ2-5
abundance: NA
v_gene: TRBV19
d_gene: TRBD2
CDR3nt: TGTGCCAGTAGTATAACAGGAGCGGGGGCCCCGGGGGAGACCCAGTACTTC
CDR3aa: CASSITGAGAPGETQYF

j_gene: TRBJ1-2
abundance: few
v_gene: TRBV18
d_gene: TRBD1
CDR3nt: TGTGCCAGCTCTCCCTGGGGAGGACAGGATAACTATGGCTACACCTTC
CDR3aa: CASSPWGGQDNYGYTF

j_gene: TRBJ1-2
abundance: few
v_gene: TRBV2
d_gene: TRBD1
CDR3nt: TGTGCCAGCAGTTCGACAGGGGGAATTTTCTCGTATGGCTACACCTTC
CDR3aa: CASSSTGGIFSYGYTF

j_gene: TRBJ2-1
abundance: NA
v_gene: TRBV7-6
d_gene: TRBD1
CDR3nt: TGTGCCAGCAGCCAATACTGGACAGGGCGTGAGCAGTTCTTC
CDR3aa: CASSQYWTGREQFF

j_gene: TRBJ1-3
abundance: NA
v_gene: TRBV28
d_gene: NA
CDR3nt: TGTGCCAGCGAGGGCAGAAACTCTGGAAACACCATATATTTT
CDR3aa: CASEGRNSGNTIYF

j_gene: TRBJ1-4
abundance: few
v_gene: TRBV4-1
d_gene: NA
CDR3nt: TGCGCCAGCAGCCAGGGTCAACCGGGGAGGAACGAAAAACTGTTTTTT
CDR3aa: CASSQGQPGRNEKLFF

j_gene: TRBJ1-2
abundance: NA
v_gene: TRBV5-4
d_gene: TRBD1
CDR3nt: TGTGCCAGCAGTTCTGGGACAGTGAACTATGGCTACACCTTC
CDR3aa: CASSSGTVNYGYTF

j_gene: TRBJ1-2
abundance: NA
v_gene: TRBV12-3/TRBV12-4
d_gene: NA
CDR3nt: TGTGCCAGCAGGGAGGACTGGGCGAGTGGCTACACCTTC
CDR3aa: CASREDWASGYTF

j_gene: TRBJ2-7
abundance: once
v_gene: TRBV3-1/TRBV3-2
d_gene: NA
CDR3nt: TGTGCCAGCAGCCTCATAGCTACTTCCTACGAGCAGTACTTC
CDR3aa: CASSLIATSYEQYF

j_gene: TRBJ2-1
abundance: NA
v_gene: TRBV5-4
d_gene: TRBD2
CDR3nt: TGTGCCAGCAGCGCCGGACTAGTCCGCAACAATGAGCAGTTCTTC
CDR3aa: CASSAGLVRNNEQFF

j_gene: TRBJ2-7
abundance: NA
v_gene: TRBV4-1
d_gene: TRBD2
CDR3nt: TGCGCCAGCAGCCTTAGCGGGGGCCTCTACGAGCAGTACTTC
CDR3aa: CASSLSGGLYEQYF

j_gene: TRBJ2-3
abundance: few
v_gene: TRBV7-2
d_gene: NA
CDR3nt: TGTGCCAGCAGCGCGACATGGAGCACAGATACGCAGTATTTT
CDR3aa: CASSATWSTDTQYF

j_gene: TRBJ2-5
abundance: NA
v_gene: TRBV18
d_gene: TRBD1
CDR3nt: TGTGCCAGTTCAACAGGGGAAGAGACCCAGTACTTC
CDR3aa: CASSTGEETQYF